The present T cell receptor (beta chain) was sequenced within a study of cytomegalovirus exposure and HLA in healthy donors. Primers: 60 Vbeta forward and 13 Jbeta reverse. The table came from immunoSEQ multiplex PCR; TCRdb's copy has only in-frame clones and leaves some out. The data contain fewer than 85,000 clones, about 66% of them singletons. This CDR3 contains 11 residues. CDR1 is SEHNR, CDR2 FQNEAQ, per germline (reference sequence). V shed 8 bases and J shed 7 bases, with 8 bases lying between them. The sequenced material came from PBMCs. This sequence originates from a man in his sixties in good health and CMV-seropositive. J is TRBJ2-2 and V is TRBV7-9, with D maybe TRBD2 (5 bases). The CDR3 spells CASHRGGELFF. For the CDR3, the DNA is TGTGCCAGCCATCGGGGCGGGGAGCTGTTTTTT.